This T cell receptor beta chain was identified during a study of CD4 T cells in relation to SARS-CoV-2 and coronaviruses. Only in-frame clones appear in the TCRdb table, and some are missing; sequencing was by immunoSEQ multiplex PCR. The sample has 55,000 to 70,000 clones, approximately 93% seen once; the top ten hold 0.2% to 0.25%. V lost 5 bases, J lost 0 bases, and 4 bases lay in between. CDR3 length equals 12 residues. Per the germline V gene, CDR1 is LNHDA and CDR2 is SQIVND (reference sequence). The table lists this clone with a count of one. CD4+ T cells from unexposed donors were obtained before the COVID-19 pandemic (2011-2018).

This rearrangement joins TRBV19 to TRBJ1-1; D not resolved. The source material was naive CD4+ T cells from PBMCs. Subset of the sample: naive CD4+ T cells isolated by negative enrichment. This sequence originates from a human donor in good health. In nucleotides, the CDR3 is TGTGCCAGTAGTTTTATGAACACTGAAGCTTTCTTT. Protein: CASSFMNTEAFF.